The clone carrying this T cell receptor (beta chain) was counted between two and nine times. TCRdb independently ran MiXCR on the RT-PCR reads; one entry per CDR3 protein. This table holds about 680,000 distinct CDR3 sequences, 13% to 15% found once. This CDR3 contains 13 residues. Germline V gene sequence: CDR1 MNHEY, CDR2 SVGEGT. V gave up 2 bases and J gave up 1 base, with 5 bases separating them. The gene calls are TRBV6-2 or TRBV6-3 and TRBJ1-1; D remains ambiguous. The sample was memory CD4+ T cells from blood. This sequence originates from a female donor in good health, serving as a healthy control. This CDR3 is CASSYIQNTEAFF. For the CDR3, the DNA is TGTGCCAGCAGTTACATTCAGAACACTGAAGCTTTCTTT.